Shown below are 16 T cell receptor beta chains from a single sample sequenced in a study of T cells expressing NK-cell markers (dated by TCRdb to 2019 to 2021). The receptor library was made with 5' RACE. Sequencer: Illumina HiSeq 2000. TCRdb reprocessed the reads into one record per CDR3 protein sequence, lacking DNA. The sample table gives 300,000 to 450,000 distinct CDR3 sequences. About 5.2% of the sample lies in the top ten. Sequences were obtained from blood T cells: a sorted CD56 or NKG2C T cell subset, CD4+ or CD8+ T cells, or bulk PBMC T cells (not recorded which). The receptor source for this set is a man aged 18 to 69 in good health.

The chain couples TRBV10-3 to TRBJ1-3. The CDR3 is made up of 15 amino acids. Germline values: CDR1 ENHRY, CDR2 SYGVKD. CDR3 region: CAIGGVTRSGNTIYF.

The V gene is TRBV5-1, the J gene TRBJ2-5. This CDR3 spans 15 amino acids. CDR1 and CDR2 from the germline V gene are SGHRS and YFSETQ. CDR3 protein: CASSFLGLGKETQYF. Full variable domain (missing parts from reference TRBV5-1 and TRBJ2-5): KAGVTQTPRYLIKTRGQQVTLSCSPISGHRSVSWYQQTPGQGLQFLFEYFSETQRNKGNFPGRFSGRQFSNSRSEMNVSTLELGDSALYLCASSFLGLGKETQYFGPGTRLLVL.

The chain links TRBV6-1 to TRBJ2-4; TCRdb's D call, TRBD1, is unchecked because there is no DNA. Germline loops: CDR1 MNHNS, CDR2 SASEGT. The CDR3 is 14 amino acids. CDR3 sequence reads: CASSARGDKNIQYF.

The genes are TRBV16 and TRBJ1-1. The CDR3 has 15 residues. Germline V gives CDR1 KGHSY, CDR2 FQNENV. The CDR3: CASSQSEHRYTEAFF. The variable domain in full, with the rest retrieved from reference TRBV16 and TRBJ1-1, is GEEVAQTPKHLVRGEGQKAKLYCAPIKGHSYVFWYQQVLKNEFKFLISFQNENVFDETGMPKERFSAKCLPNSPCSLEIQATKLEDSAVYFCASSQSEHRYTEAFFGQGTRLTVV.

The chain is built from TRBV2 and TRBJ2-1; TCRdb indicates TRBD1, and absent DNA this call remains unverified. CDR1 is SNHLY, CDR2 FYNNEI, per germline. There are 12 residues in the CDR3. CDR3 loop: CASIQGDNEQFF. The variable domain in full, with the rest retrieved from reference TRBV2 and TRBJ2-1, is EPEVTQTPSHQVTQMGQEVILRCVPISNHLYFYWYRQILGQKVEFLVSFYNNEISEKSEIFDDQFSVERPDGSNFTLKIRSTKLEDSAMYFCASIQGDNEQFFGPGTRLTVL.

The V gene is TRBV15, the J gene TRBJ1-1; TCRdb calls TRBD1, which cannot be checked without DNA. The CDR3 runs 15 residues. Germline values: CDR1 LNHNV, CDR2 YYDKDF (reference sequence). This CDR3 is CATSRTGTGNLEAFF.

V gene TRBV30 combines with J gene TRBJ2-7; TCRdb's D call, TRBD1, is unchecked because there is no DNA. The CDR3 spans 14 residues. The V gene's germline CDR1 is GTSNPN and CDR2 SVGIG (reference sequence). The CDR3 here is CAWSAENRGPEQYF.

The V gene is TRBV28, the J gene TRBJ1-1; TCRdb proposes TRBD1, but this gene call is untestable without DNA. The germline gives CDR1 MDHEN, CDR2 SYDVKM. The length of the CDR3 is 18 residues. The CDR3 loop reads CASSFPKDRGRQNTEAFF.

The rearrangement joins TRBV2 to TRBJ2-5; TCRdb picks TRBD2, but there is no DNA to check that call. There are 15 residues in the CDR3. Germline CDR1 and CDR2: SNHLY and FYNNEI. CDR3 region: CATRGGFSFQETQYF.

The V and J genes are TRBV23-1 and TRBJ2-5; TCRdb calls TRBD1, which cannot be checked without DNA. TRBV23-1 is an open reading frame whose function is uncertain. This CDR3 has 16 residues. CDR3 residues: CASSQRDDRAVETQYF.

The rearrangement joins TRBV6-4 to TRBJ2-2; with no DNA, the TCRdb D assignment of TRBD2 cannot be verified. CDR1 is MRHNA and CDR2 is SNTAGT in the germline V gene. The CDR3 has 15 amino acids. CDR3 residues: CASSDPALPTGELFF.

This chain links TRBV6-2 or TRBV6-3 with TRBJ2-1. CDR1 MNHEY and CDR2 SVGEGT come from the germline V gene. CDR3 length equals 12 residues. The CDR3 protein is CASSNPLGKQFF.

The chain joins TRBV20-1 to TRBJ2-1; TCRdb names TRBD2, which stays unverified in the absence of DNA. The germline gives CDR1 DFQATT, CDR2 SNEGSKA (reference sequence). This CDR3 is built from 14 residues. CDR3 region: CSATSPTGDNEQFF.

The V call is TRBV5-1, the J call TRBJ2-5; no DNA is available, so the TRBD1 call from TCRdb remains unchecked. This CDR3 is built from 16 residues. Germline V gives CDR1 SGHRS, CDR2 YFSETQ. The CDR3 here is CASSLGVWGSRETQYF.

The V and J genes are TRBV20-1 and TRBJ2-7. This CDR3 is 15 amino acids long. In germline, CDR1 is DFQATT, CDR2 SNEGSKA (reference sequence). CDR3 region: CSARDEDAYSYEQYF.

This chain links TRBV18 with TRBJ2-7; TCRdb reports TRBD1, a call that lacks DNA to check it against. The CDR3 has 14 residues. From germline, CDR1 is KGHSH and CDR2 LQKENI. This CDR3 reads CASSPTDRVYEQYF.